This TCR beta chain was retrieved from a study of T cells in Graves' hyperthyroidism and ophthalmopathy. General observations from the study: Blood shared most expanded thyroid clonotypes above 0.001.

Amplification yielded TCR beta CDR3 regions, with RNA transcripts as the source. During a first-round RT-PCR of the TCR CDR3, the HTBI primer set was used. MiXCR was run by TCRdb on the multiplex PCR reads, yielding one entry per CDR3 protein. The profile shows some 620,000 distinct CDR3 sequences, 16% of them singletons. The length of the CDR3 is 13 residues. The germline V and J ends were trimmed by 0 bases and 5 bases, with 5 bases remaining between them. Germline V gene sequence: CDR1 MNHEY, CDR2 SMNVEV (reference sequence). This clonotype was detected ten times or more. Its target is not known. The receptor was derived from a woman in her 30s with Graves' hyperthyroidism. Sample: blood. This chain connects TRBV27 to TRBJ1-5; the D is unclear. CDR3 residues: CASSLSTDQPQHF. The CDR3 coding sequence is TGTGCCAGCAGTTTATCCACAGATCAGCCCCAGCATTTT.